The clone carrying this TCR beta chain showed up just a few times. Antigen specificity is unknown. This entry comes from a study of identical twins. Study observations and caveats: Cross-sectional statistics underpinned the conclusions; the same donors were not followed. Twin-shared out-of-frame alpha sequences showed excess low generation probability. Abundant beta clonotypes from cord blood bore fewer insertions; memory repertoires lacked this pattern.

TCRdb fed the 5' RACE reads into MiXCR, producing one record per CDR3 protein. The data contain around 340,000 distinct CDR3 sequences, roughly 9% of them singletons. In germline, CDR1 is SGHAT, CDR2 FQNNGV. This CDR3 is 14 amino acids long. The V end lost 1 base, the J end lost 4 bases, and 8 bases lay between the germline ends. V and J are TRBV11-2 and TRBJ2-4, with D unclear. Sample: naive T cells sorted from blood. The sequence was obtained from a woman in her 50s in good health. CDR3 coding DNA: TGTGCCAGCAGCTTAGCCGGTGGGAAAAACATTCAGTACTTC. Translation: CASSLAGGKNIQYF.